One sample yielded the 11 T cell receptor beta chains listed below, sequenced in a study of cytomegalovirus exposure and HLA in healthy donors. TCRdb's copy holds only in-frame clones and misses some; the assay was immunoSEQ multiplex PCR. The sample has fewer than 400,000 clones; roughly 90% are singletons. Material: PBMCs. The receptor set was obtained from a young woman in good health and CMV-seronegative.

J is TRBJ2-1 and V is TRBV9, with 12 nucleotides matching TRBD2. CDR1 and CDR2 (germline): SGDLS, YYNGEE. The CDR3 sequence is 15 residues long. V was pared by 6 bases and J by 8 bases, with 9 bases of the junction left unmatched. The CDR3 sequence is CASTPGTSGLDEQFF. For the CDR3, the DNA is TGTGCCAGCACGCCAGGGACTAGCGGGTTAGATGAGCAGTTCTTC. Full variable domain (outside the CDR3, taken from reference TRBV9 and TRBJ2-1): DSGVTQTPKHLITATGQRVTLRCSPRSGDLSVYWYQQSLDQGLQFLIQYYNGEERAKGNILERFSAQQFPDLHSELNLSSLELGDSALYFCASTPGTSGLDEQFFGPGTRLTVL.

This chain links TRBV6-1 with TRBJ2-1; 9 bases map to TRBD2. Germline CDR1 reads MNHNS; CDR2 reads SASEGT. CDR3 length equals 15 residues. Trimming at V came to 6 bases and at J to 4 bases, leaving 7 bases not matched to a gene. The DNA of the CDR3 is TGTGCCAGCAGCCTAGCGGGGCCTGCTTACAATGAGCAGTTCTTC. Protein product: CASSLAGPAYNEQFF.

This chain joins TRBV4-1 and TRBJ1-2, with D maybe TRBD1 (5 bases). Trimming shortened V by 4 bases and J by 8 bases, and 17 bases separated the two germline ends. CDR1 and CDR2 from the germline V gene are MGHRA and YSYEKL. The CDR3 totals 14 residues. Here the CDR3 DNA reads TGCGCCAGCAGCCCGTTCCCCAGGGAACGAGGCTACACCTTC. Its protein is CASSPFPRERGYTF.

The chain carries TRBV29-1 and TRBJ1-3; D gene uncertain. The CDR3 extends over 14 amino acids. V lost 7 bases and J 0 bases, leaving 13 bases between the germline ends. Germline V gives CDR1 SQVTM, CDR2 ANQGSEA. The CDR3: CSAQEADSGNTIYF. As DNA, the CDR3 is TGCAGCGCCCAGGAGGCCGACTCTGGAAACACCATATATTTT.

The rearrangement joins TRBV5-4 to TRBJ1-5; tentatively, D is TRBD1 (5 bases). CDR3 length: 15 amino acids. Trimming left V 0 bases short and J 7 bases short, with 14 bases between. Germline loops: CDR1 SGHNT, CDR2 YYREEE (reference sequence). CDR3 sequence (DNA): TGTGCCAGCAGCTTGGACCCCGGGGGAGACCAGCCCCAGCATTTT. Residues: CASSLDPGGDQPQHF.

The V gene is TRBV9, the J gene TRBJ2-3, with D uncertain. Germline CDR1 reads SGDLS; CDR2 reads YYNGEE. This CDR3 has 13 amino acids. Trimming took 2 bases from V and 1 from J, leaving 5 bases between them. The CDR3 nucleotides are TGTGCCAGCAGCGTCGAGGGCACAGATACGCAGTATTTT. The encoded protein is CASSVEGTDTQYF.

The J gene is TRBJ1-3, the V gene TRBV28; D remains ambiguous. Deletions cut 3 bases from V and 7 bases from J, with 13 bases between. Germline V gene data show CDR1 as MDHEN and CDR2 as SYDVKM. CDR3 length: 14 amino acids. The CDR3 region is CASSFSGLTNTIYF. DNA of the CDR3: TGTGCCAGCAGTTTCTCCGGACTGACTAACACCATATATTTT.

The CDR3 here is CASRGDLNTGELFF. The CDR3, as DNA: TGTGCCAGCAGGGGGGACTTAAACACCGGGGAGCTGTTTTTT. The rearrangement links TRBV6-1 to TRBJ2-2; D perhaps matches TRBD2 (6 bases). There are 14 residues in the CDR3. With 6 bases removed from V and 2 bases from J, the gap between germline ends came to 10 bases. CDR1 MNHNS and CDR2 SASEGT come from the germline V gene.

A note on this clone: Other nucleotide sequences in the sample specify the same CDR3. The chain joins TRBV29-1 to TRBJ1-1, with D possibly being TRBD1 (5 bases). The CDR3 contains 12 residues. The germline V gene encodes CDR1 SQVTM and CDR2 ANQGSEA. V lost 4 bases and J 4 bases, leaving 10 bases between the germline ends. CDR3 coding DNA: TGCAGCGTTGGGCAGGGAGGCACTGAAGCTTTCTTT. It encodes CSVGQGGTEAFF.

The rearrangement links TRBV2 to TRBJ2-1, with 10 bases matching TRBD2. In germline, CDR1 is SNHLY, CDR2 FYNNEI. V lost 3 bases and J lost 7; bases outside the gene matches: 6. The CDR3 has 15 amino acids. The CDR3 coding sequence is TGTGCCAGCAGTGATCTAGCGGGAGTGTCTAATGAGCAGTTCTTC. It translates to CASSDLAGVSNEQFF.

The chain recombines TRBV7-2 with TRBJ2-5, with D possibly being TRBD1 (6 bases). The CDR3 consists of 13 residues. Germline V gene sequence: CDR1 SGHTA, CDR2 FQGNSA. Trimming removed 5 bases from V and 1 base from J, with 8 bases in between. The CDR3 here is CASSRDIQETQYF. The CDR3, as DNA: TGTGCCAGCAGCCGGGACATCCAAGAGACCCAGTACTTC.